This record concerns one TCR beta chain sequence. Antigen unknown. The data were taken from a study of OX40 agonist ivuxolimab in advanced cancers. The wider study: Patients treated during dose escalation were battling hepatocellular carcinoma, melanoma, renal cell or head and neck cancer. The eligibility criteria allowed prior anti-PD-1, anti-PD-L1 or anti-CTLA-4 therapy, and about 40% had some. General observations from the study: Among the lowest peripheral clonal expansion occurred in 0.1-3.0 mg/kg partial responders.

Using immunoSEQ multiplex PCR, the repertoire was profiled, and TCRdb retains in-frame clones only, with some absent. The data show about 37,000 clones, approximately 78% seen once. The investigators sampled blood at baseline, at cycle 4 day 1, and at cycle 7 day 1. The sequence derives from an adult with an advanced solid tumor such as melanoma, head and neck, liver or kidney cancer. Sequencing used CD4+ or CD8+ T cells sorted from blood, obtained in a trial of the OX40 agonist ivuxolimab.

In nucleotides, the CDR3 is TGTGCCAGCAGCCCAACGGCGACGTTAGAGACCCAGTACTTC. The encoded protein is CASSPTATLETQYF. The rearrangement joins TRBV7-6 to TRBJ2-5, with D hard to call. Trimming took off 5 bases at V and 4 bases at J, with 14 bases between the two ends. From germline, CDR1 is SGHVS and CDR2 FNYEAQ. The length of the CDR3 is 14 residues.